This TCR beta chain is from a study of response to subunit inactivated influenza vaccine. V was trimmed by 2 bases and J by 7 bases, leaving 11 bases between them. CDR1 and CDR2 (germline): SEHNR, FQNEAQ (reference sequence). The CDR3 sequence is 14 residues long. As regards this clonotype: Its antigen is undetermined.

MiXCR was run by TCRdb on the RT-PCR reads, yielding one entry per CDR3 protein. The sample gives 800,000 to 1,000,000 distinct CDR3 sequences, about 20% of which show up once; roughly 10% is in the top ten. Findings and limits, study-wide: New T cells are recruited in small numbers by each seasonal influenza vaccination, according to the authors' suggestion.

The chain recombines TRBV7-9 with TRBJ1-4; D uncertain. This sequence originates from a middle-aged man who received an inactivated influenza vaccine. The starting material was PBMCs from blood, obtained 4 to 6 days after vaccination. The CDR3 coding sequence is TGTGCCAGCAGCTTACAGGAGTCGAGTGAAAAACTGTTTTTT. Translating it yields CASSLQESSEKLFF.